A selection of T cell receptor beta chains follows, all from one sample in a study of CD8 T cells in Susac syndrome. TCRdb ran MiXCR on the immunoSEQ multiplex PCR reads and lists one entry per CDR3 protein. The sample shows 100,000 to 150,000 distinct CDR3 sequences, over 90% of them seen only once. Sequencing was done on a sample of CD8+ T cells from PBMCs. The receptors stem from a human donor with multiple sclerosis. Each CDR3 is given with its conserved first and last residue. A D gene is named only where the DNA matches it firmly. The size entry is marked missing in some rows and otherwise reads once, few, many or a size class.

TRBJ1-5,.,TRBV7-9,.,TGTGCCAGCAGCTCCGCCCGGGGACGGGGTAATCAGCCCCAGCATTTT,CASSSARGRGNQPQHF
TRBJ2-1,once,TRBV3-1,.,TGTGCCAGCAGCCAAGATCCGTACAGGGTTGTTGGCAATGAGCAGTTCTTC,CASSQDPYRVVGNEQFF
TRBJ2-2,.,TRBV3-1,TRBD2,TGTGCCAGCAGCGCAGCGGGGGTAGGGGCCGGGGAGCTGTTTTTT,CASSAAGVGAGELFF
TRBJ2-1,.,TRBV7-3,.,TGTGCCAGCAGCTTAGTCGGTATGGGAGAGCAGTTCTTC,CASSLVGMGEQFF
TRBJ2-7,.,TRBV19,TRBD1,TGTGCCAGTAGTACCCGACAGGGACCCTACGAGCAGTACTTC,CASSTRQGPYEQYF
TRBJ1-5,.,TRBV19,.,TGTGCCAGCCTCCCGGGACACAATAGCAATCAGCCCCAGCATTTT,CASLPGHNSNQPQHF
TRBJ1-5,.,TRBV7-6,.,TGTGCCAGCAGCTTACACAGTAGAAGCAATCAGCCCCAGCATTTT,CASSLHSRSNQPQHF
TRBJ2-1,.,TRBV4-1,.,TGCGCCAGCAGCCTTGGGCGCGGGCACAGCTCCTACAATGAGCAGTTCTTC,CASSLGRGHSSYNEQFF
TRBJ2-1,.,TRBV11-2,TRBD2,TGTGCCAGCAGCTTAGAACCGCTAGCGGGAGGGATCGATGAGCAGTTCTTC,CASSLEPLAGGIDEQFF
TRBJ2-1,.,TRBV20-1,TRBD1,TGCAGTGCTAGTAGACAGGGGCAATACAATGAGCAGTTCTTC,CSASRQGQYNEQFF
TRBJ1-2,.,TRBV29-1,.,TGCAGCGTTGAAGAATTGGCTGACTATGGCTACACCTTC,CSVEELADYGYTF
TRBJ2-5,once,TRBV15,.,TGTGCCACCAGCAGAGGACTAAAGTTTAGCCAAGAGACCCAGTACTTC,CATSRGLKFSQETQYF
TRBJ1-2,.,TRBV7-6,.,TGTGCCAGCAGCAACAGGAAAGACTATGGCTACACCTTC,CASSNRKDYGYTF
TRBJ2-1,.,TRBV20-1,.,TGCAGTGCTACTCGCATAGGGGGGAATGAGCAGTTCTTC,CSATRIGGNEQFF
TRBJ2-7,.,TRBV5-1,.,TGCGCCAGCAGCTTGGTTCCCACAGGGAGCTCCTACGAGCAGTACTTC,CASSLVPTGSSYEQYF
TRBJ1-4,once,TRBV7-9,.,TGTGCCAGCAGGAGGGGTTCCTCTCGAGGTGAAAAACTGTTTTTT,CASRRGSSRGEKLFF
TRBJ2-1,.,TRBV20-1,TRBD2,TGCAGTGCTAGAGATAACAGCGGGGTATACAATGAGCAGTTCTTC,CSARDNSGVYNEQFF
TRBJ2-1,once,TRBV7-9,.,TGTGCCAGCAGCTCCCAGGGACTGGCGCGGGGGCAGTTCTTC,CASSSQGLARGQFF
TRBJ1-1,.,TRBV7-9,.,TGTGCCAGCAGCCCGGACAAGGCCGCTGAAGCTTTCTTT,CASSPDKAAEAFF
TRBJ2-1,.,TRBV10-3,.,TGTGCCTCCTGGGACTCCCCGGGGGAGCAGTTCTTC,CASWDSPGEQFF
TRBJ2-5,once,TRBV9,TRBD2,TGTGCCAGCAGCGCTGGACTAGCGGGAGGAAGGGGACAAGAGACCCAGTACTTC,CASSAGLAGGRGQETQYF
TRBJ2-7,.,TRBV7-9,.,TGTGCCAGCAGCCCGCCCAGAACCTACGAGCAGTACTTC,CASSPPRTYEQYF
TRBJ2-5,.,TRBV24-1,.,TGTGCCACCGAGGGTTCCGGGGCCCAGTACTTC,CATEGSGAQYF
TRBJ2-1,once,TRBV5-1,TRBD2,TGCGCCAGCAGCTTCGTAGAAGCGGGAGTAAACAATGAGCAGTTCTTC,CASSFVEAGVNNEQFF
TRBJ2-7,.,TRBV27,TRBD1,TGTGCCAGCAGGCCGGACAGGGAGCTATCCTACGAGCAGTACTTC,CASRPDRELSYEQYF
TRBJ2-7,.,TRBV4-1,.,TGCGCCAGCAGCCAAGAGCCAAGTACCTACGAGCAGTACTTC,CASSQEPSTYEQYF
TRBJ2-3,.,TRBV2,TRBD2,TGTGCCAGCAGCGGGGGGGCCTACACAGATACGCAGTATTTT,CASSGGAYTDTQYF
TRBJ2-2,.,TRBV6-4,.,TGTGCCAGCAGTGAAGCGAACACCGGGGAGCTGTTTTTT,CASSEANTGELFF
TRBJ2-4,.,TRBV7-3,TRBD1,TGTGCCAGCAGCTTATCGGGACAGGGGGCCAAAAACATTCAGTACTTC,CASSLSGQGAKNIQYF
TRBJ2-7,.,TRBV28,.,TGTGCCAGCAGTTTACTACAGGCGAACTACGAGCAGTACTTC,CASSLLQANYEQYF
TRBJ1-3,.,TRBV4-1,.,TGCGCCAGCAGCACTCAACAGGTCTCTGGAAACACCATATATTTT,CASSTQQVSGNTIYF
TRBJ1-6,once,TRBV5-5,.,TGTGCCAGCAGCTTGGGGGACACTTATAATTCACCCCTCCACTTT,CASSLGDTYNSPLHF
TRBJ2-7,.,TRBV29-1,TRBD1,TGCAGCGTGGAAAACCGGGACAGACCCTACGAGCAGTACTTC,CSVENRDRPYEQYF
TRBJ2-1,.,TRBV7-3,TRBD2,TGTGCCAGCAGCTCCCAACCCTTAGCGGGGGGGCTGGACAATGAGCAGTTCTTC,CASSSQPLAGGLDNEQFF
TRBJ2-2,.,TRBV27,.,TGTGCCAGCAGTGTCAGGGGTCGCACCGGGGAGCTGTTTTTT,CASSVRGRTGELFF
TRBJ1-2,.,TRBV19,.,TGTGCCAGTAGTCTAGGTGTCGGCCCCTTTGTTTCCAGGCGTGGCTACACCTTC,CASSLGVGPFVSRRGYTF
TRBJ2-1,.,TRBV5-1,.,TGCGCCAGCAGCTTGCCGGCCATCTCCTCCCTTTACAATGAGCAGTTCTTC,CASSLPAISSLYNEQFF
TRBJ2-1,.,TRBV9,.,TGTGCCAGCAGCGCGGGGGGCGGGCCATATGAGCAGTTCTTC,CASSAGGGPYEQFF
TRBJ2-1,.,TRBV20-1,.,TGCAGTGCTACTCACCGGACGATCGCTGGGTACAATGAGCAGTTCTTC,CSATHRTIAGYNEQFF
TRBJ1-1,.,TRBV7-3,TRBD1,TGTGCCAGCAGCCCCACAGGGGGCGGTGGAGGTGAAGCTTTCTTT,CASSPTGGGGGEAFF
TRBJ2-7,.,TRBV20-1,.,TGCAGTGCTAGAGGGGCAGGGGCGTCCTACGAGCAGTACTTC,CSARGAGASYEQYF
TRBJ1-1,.,TRBV2,.,TGTGCCAAAGGGGGGGGCACTGAAGCTTTCTTT,CAKGGGTEAFF
TRBJ2-7,.,TRBV7-8,.,TGTGCCAGCAGCCAGAGGGGCAGTCCGAAGGAGCAGTACTTC,CASSQRGSPKEQYF
TRBJ2-5,.,TRBV5-4,.,TGTGCCAGCAGCCCCTCGAGTGATCCTTGGGAGACCCAGTACTTC,CASSPSSDPWETQYF
TRBJ1-1,.,TRBV30,.,TGTGCCTGGAGTGTATCTAAGAACACTGAAGCTTTCTTT,CAWSVSKNTEAFF
TRBJ1-5,.,TRBV29-1,.,TGCAGCGTTGATAGGGGGGAGCCCCAGCATTTT,CSVDRGEPQHF
TRBJ2-5,.,TRBV4-1,.,TGCGCCAGCAGCCAAGAAGGAGGGGTGGGAGAGACCCAGTACTTC,CASSQEGGVGETQYF
TRBJ2-6,.,TRBV12-3/TRBV12-4,.,TGTGCCAGCAGTTTAGGGGGCCAGGTGGCCGGGGCCAACGTCCTGACTTTC,CASSLGGQVAGANVLTF
TRBJ1-1,.,TRBV5-4,.,TGTGCCAGCAGCTCCGGGACACTTAACACTGAAGCTTTCTTT,CASSSGTLNTEAFF
TRBJ2-5,.,TRBV6-5,.,TGTGCCAGCAGTTACGCCGGGGCCCAAGAGACCCAGTACTTC,CASSYAGAQETQYF
TRBJ2-7,.,TRBV12-3/TRBV12-4,.,TGTGCCAGCAGTCGGGGGTTAAGGTCGGACGAGCAGTACTTC,CASSRGLRSDEQYF
TRBJ2-5,.,TRBV2,TRBD1,TGTGCCAGCAGTGTCCGGGACAGGGTGAAAGAGACCCAGTACTTC,CASSVRDRVKETQYF
TRBJ2-1,.,TRBV9,TRBD2,TGTGCCAGCAGGCAACTAGCGGGGGGGCCAGGGGAGCAGTTCTTC,CASRQLAGGPGEQFF
TRBJ2-7,.,TRBV19,.,TGTGCCAGTAGTATAAGAGGGGAAGAGCAGTACTTC,CASSIRGEEQYF
TRBJ2-1,.,TRBV9,.,TGTGCCAGCAGCGTAGATTCCGGAGAGCAGTTCTTC,CASSVDSGEQFF
TRBJ2-5,.,TRBV27,.,TGTGCCAGCAGTAGGGGGACGCTCGAGACCCAGTACTTC,CASSRGTLETQYF
TRBJ1-1,.,TRBV27,.,TGTGCCAGCAGTCTCGTAGGGACAAGAACTGAAGCTTTCTTT,CASSLVGTRTEAFF
TRBJ2-1,.,TRBV27,.,TGTGCCAGCAGTCATAGGGGGGGGTGGGGCTCCTACAATGAGCAGTTCTTC,CASSHRGGWGSYNEQFF
TRBJ2-5,.,TRBV12-3/TRBV12-4,.,TGTGCCAGCAGTGAAGGGGCCAAGACCCAGTACTTC,CASSEGAKTQYF
TRBJ1-4,.,TRBV9,.,TGTGCCAGCAACCCAGGGACCCGAGATGAAAAACTGTTTTTT,CASNPGTRDEKLFF